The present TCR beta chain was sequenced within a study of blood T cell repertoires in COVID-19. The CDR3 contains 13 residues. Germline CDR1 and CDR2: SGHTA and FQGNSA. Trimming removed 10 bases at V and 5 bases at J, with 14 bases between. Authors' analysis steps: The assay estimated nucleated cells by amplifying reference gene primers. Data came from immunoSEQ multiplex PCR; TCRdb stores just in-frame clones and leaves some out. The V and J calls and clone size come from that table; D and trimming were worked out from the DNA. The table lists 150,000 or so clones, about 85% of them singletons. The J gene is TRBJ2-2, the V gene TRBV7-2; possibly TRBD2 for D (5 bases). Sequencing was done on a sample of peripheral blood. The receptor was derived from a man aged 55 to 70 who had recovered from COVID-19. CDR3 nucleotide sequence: TGTGCCACCGGGCCCCCGGGGACCGGGGAGCTGTTTTTT. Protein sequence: CATGPPGTGELFF.